This TCR beta chain was sequenced for a study of OX40 agonist ivuxolimab in advanced cancers. The method was immunoSEQ multiplex PCR; TCRdb's version includes in-frame clones alone and lacks a portion of them. This table has roughly 92,000 clones, more than 80% appearing once. The CDR3 is 11 residues long. The germline CDR1 and CDR2 sequences are GTSNPN and SVGIG (reference sequence). Deletions cut 1 base from V and 7 bases from J, with 7 bases between. Blood specimens came from baseline, cycle 4 day 1, and cycle 7 day 1. The receptor comes from an adult with an advanced solid tumor such as melanoma, head and neck, liver or kidney cancer. The gene calls are TRBV30 and TRBJ1-2; D unclear. The sequences come from CD4+ or CD8+ T cells sorted from blood, collected in a trial of the OX40 agonist ivuxolimab. DNA of the CDR3: TGTGCCTGGAGTGCGGGGTTTGGCTACACCTTC. Protein: CAWSAGFGYTF.